The 22 T cell receptor beta chains below come from one sample, sequenced in a study of T cell changes during pregnancy in multiple sclerosis. TCRdb keeps only in-frame clones here, not all; method: immunoSEQ multiplex PCR. Here the sample spans some 85,000 clones, just under 95% being singletons. The source was peripheral blood, collected in the third trimester of pregnancy. The receptors come from a female donor with multiple sclerosis, enrolled in a pregnancy study.

The J gene is TRBJ2-7, the V gene TRBV27; 9 positions match TRBD2. V shed 3 bases, J shed 4 bases, and the junction held 10 bases outside the gene matches. The CDR3 totals 16 residues. Germline V gives CDR1 MNHEY, CDR2 SMNVEV (reference sequence). CDR3 in DNA: TGTGCCAGCAGTTTTTATCCCGAACTAGCGGGTTACGAGCAGTACTTC. This encodes CASSFYPELAGYEQYF.

The chain uses TRBV6-7 and TRBJ2-3, with 10 positions matching TRBD1. TRBV6-7 is treated as an ORF (open reading frame) with a function not yet certain. This CDR3 spans 16 amino acids. J lost 0 bases, V lost 2 bases, and 2 bases had no gene match. This chain's CDR3 is CASSYRDRGSTDTQYF. CDR3 in DNA: TGTGCCAGCAGTTACCGGGACAGGGGCAGCACAGATACGCAGTATTTT.

The rearrangement joins TRBV27 to TRBJ2-1, with 8 bases fitting TRBD1. V was clipped by 10 bases and J by 7 bases; unmatched bases: 12. From germline, CDR1 is MNHEY and CDR2 SMNVEV (reference sequence). The CDR3 contains 14 residues. The CDR3 loop reads CATSRRGRENEQFF. The CDR3 coding sequence is TGTGCCACCTCCCGCAGGGGGCGCGAAAATGAGCAGTTCTTC.

The gene calls are TRBV27 and TRBJ1-5; D may be TRBD1 (6 bases). Germline V CDR1 and CDR2: MNHEY, SMNVEV (reference sequence). Trimming shortened V by 5 bases and J by 2 bases, and 16 bases separated the two germline ends. The CDR3 has 16 residues. The CDR3 region is CASSPKQGSGNQPQHF. Here the CDR3 DNA reads TGTGCCAGCAGTCCTAAACAGGGAAGCGGCAATCAGCCCCAGCATTTT.

V usage is TRBV19 and J usage is TRBJ1-1; TRBD1 might be the D (5 bases). Per the germline V gene, CDR1 is LNHDA and CDR2 is SQIVND (reference sequence). The CDR3 runs 15 residues. The V and J ends lost 6 bases and 1 base respectively, with 15 bases between them. The CDR3 DNA reads as TGTGCCAGTAGGGGCTCGGGCAGGGCGAACACTGAAGCTTTCTTT. Translated: CASRGSGRANTEAFF.

The CDR3 sequence is CASSLGHTASALVFTF. In DNA form, the CDR3 reads TGCGCCAGCAGCTTGGGCCATACAGCTTCTGCACTGGTCTTCACCTTC. The chain combines TRBV5-1 with TRBJ1-2; D remains ambiguous. The germline V gene has CDR1 SGHRS and CDR2 YFSETQ. The CDR3 spans 16 residues. V lost 0 bases, J lost 13 bases, and 25 bases lay in between.

The V and J genes are TRBV6-1 and TRBJ1-5; tentative D call: TRBD1 (6 bases). Germline lookup yields CDR1 MNHNS and CDR2 SASEGT. The CDR3 has 14 amino acids. The V and J ends lost 3 bases and 10 bases respectively, with 16 bases between them. The CDR3 region has the DNA TGTGCCAGCAGTGATTTGGGGGCAAAGGGTCCCCAGCATTTT. It yields the protein CASSDLGAKGPQHF.

This chain uses TRBV6-5 with TRBJ2-7, with D possibly matching TRBD1 (6 bases). Per the germline V gene, CDR1 is MNHEY and CDR2 is SVGAGI. The CDR3 is 11 amino acids. Trimming left V 5 bases short and J 7 bases short, with 9 bases between. CDR3 in amino acids: CASSGGREQYF. In DNA form, the CDR3 reads TGTGCCAGCAGTGGGGGCAGGGAGCAGTACTTC.

This chain links TRBV5-6 with TRBJ2-1; 7 bases are shared with TRBD2. The germline gives CDR1 SGHDT, CDR2 YYEEEE. The V segment lost 3 bases and the J segment 9 bases; nucleotides outside the gene matches: 9. CDR3 size: 14 residues. CDR3 protein: CASSWGTSGGEQFF. For the CDR3, the DNA is TGTGCCAGCAGCTGGGGGACTTCGGGAGGTGAGCAGTTCTTC.

The CDR3 DNA reads as TGTGCCAGTAGCCCGGGCACTGAAGCTTTCTTT. This sequence encodes CASSPGTEAFF. The genes are TRBV19 and TRBJ1-1, with D unresolved. V was cut by 6 bases and J by 4 bases, with 6 bases left in between. The CDR3 is 11 amino acids. CDR1 and CDR2 (germline): LNHDA, SQIVND (reference sequence).

The chain recombines TRBV7-6 with TRBJ2-2; TRBD1 might be the D (6 bases). The CDR3 covers 15 residues. Germline V CDR1 and CDR2: SGHVS, FNYEAQ. The V and J ends lost 4 bases and 1 base respectively, with 10 bases between them. This CDR3 is CASSYREGNTGELFF. The CDR3, as DNA: TGTGCCAGCAGCTACAGGGAAGGGAACACCGGGGAGCTGTTTTTT.

The V and J genes are TRBV5-1 and TRBJ2-1; D gene unclear. This CDR3 has 15 amino acids. CDR1 is SGHRS, CDR2 YFSETQ, per germline. V was trimmed by 0 bases and J by 0 bases, leaving 7 bases between them. The CDR3 reads CASSLAASSYNEQFF. Written as DNA, the CDR3 is TGCGCCAGCAGCTTGGCCGCGAGCTCCTACAATGAGCAGTTCTTC.

The chain recombines TRBV4-1 with TRBJ2-7, with 14 bases matching TRBD2. Trimming at V came to 4 bases and at J to 5 bases, leaving 4 bases not matched to a gene. Per the germline V gene, CDR1 is MGHRA and CDR2 is YSYEKL. The CDR3 runs to 15 residues. The CDR3 DNA sequence: TGCGCCAGCAGCCGGGGACTAGCGGGAGTGGACGAGCAGTACTTC. Translating gives CASSRGLAGVDEQYF.

The V call is TRBV11-2, the J call TRBJ2-1; D unresolved. This CDR3 spans 15 amino acids. V lost 3 bases, J lost 2 bases, and 11 bases lay in between. Germline V gene lookup returns CDR1 SGHAT and CDR2 FQNNGV. The CDR3 loop reads CASSFPSAAYNEQFF. For the CDR3, the DNA is TGTGCCAGCAGCTTTCCGAGTGCGGCCTACAATGAGCAGTTCTTC.

This chain links TRBV7-6 with TRBJ2-5, with 8 bases that match TRBD1. Germline V gives CDR1 SGHVS, CDR2 FNYEAQ. Germline trimming cut 0 bases from V and 5 bases from J; bases unmatched to any gene: 5. There are 15 residues in the CDR3. Written as DNA, the CDR3 is TGTGCCAGCAGCTTAGCCCCGAGACAGGGGGAGACCCAGTACTTC. Translating it yields CASSLAPRQGETQYF.

The chain employs TRBV19 and TRBJ1-1, with D unclear. The length of the CDR3 is 10 residues. Germline lookup yields CDR1 LNHDA and CDR2 SQIVND (reference sequence). With 10 bases removed from V and 3 bases from J, the gap between germline ends came to 6 bases. The chain's CDR3 is CATLDTEAFF. The CDR3 nucleotides read TGTGCCACCTTAGACACTGAAGCTTTCTTT.

The rearrangement joins TRBV5-1 to TRBJ2-1; 9 nucleotides match TRBD1. This CDR3 comprises 15 residues. The germline gives CDR1 SGHRS, CDR2 YFSETQ. V gave up 0 bases and J gave up 7 bases; unmatched junction bases: 5. The CDR3 sequence: CASSLAGQGKNEQFF. CDR3 sequence (DNA): TGCGCCAGCAGCTTGGCCGGACAGGGGAAGAATGAGCAGTTCTTC.

The chain carries TRBV9 and TRBJ2-5; D is unresolved. Germline values: CDR1 SGDLS, CDR2 YYNGEE. The CDR3 extends over 13 amino acids. The V gene lost 2 bases and the J gene lost 0 bases, with 5 bases spanning the gap. The CDR3 protein is CASSVNYQETQYF. DNA for the CDR3: TGTGCCAGCAGCGTCAACTACCAAGAGACCCAGTACTTC.

This rearrangement joins TRBV29-1 to TRBJ2-2; no reliable D call. The V gene lost 7 bases and the J gene lost 3 bases, with 18 bases spanning the gap. CDR3 length equals 15 residues. The germline gives CDR1 SQVTM, CDR2 ANQGSEA. The CDR3 region is CSAILTKRHTGELFF. The DNA for the CDR3 is TGCAGCGCCATCCTGACGAAGCGCCACACCGGGGAGCTGTTTTTT.

V gene TRBV5-4 combines with J gene TRBJ2-2; TRBD2 aligns across 7 bases. V dropped 0 bases and J dropped 4; count of bases not matched to a gene: 9. The V gene's germline CDR1 is SGHNT and CDR2 YYREEE (reference sequence). The CDR3 runs 17 residues. Here the CDR3 reads CASSLGGGSRSTGELFF. In nucleotides, the CDR3 is TGTGCCAGCAGCTTGGGAGGCGGGAGCCGGAGCACCGGGGAGCTGTTTTTT.

The rearrangement links TRBV11-2 to TRBJ2-7, with D perhaps TRBD2 (5 bases). The CDR3 has 16 amino acids. CDR1 is SGHAT and CDR2 is FQNNGV in the germline V gene. Trimming shortened V by 5 bases and J by 4 bases, and 21 bases separated the two germline ends. CDR3 region: CASSPRHLATLYEQYF. The CDR3 DNA sequence: TGTGCCAGCAGCCCCAGGCATCTAGCAACTTTATACGAGCAGTACTTC.

The genes are TRBV13 and TRBJ2-7, with a possible D match to TRBD2 (5 bases). V gave up 0 bases and J gave up 2 bases, with 8 bases separating them. This CDR3 contains 14 residues. Germline lookup yields CDR1 PRHDT and CDR2 FYEKMQ (reference sequence). CDR3 amino acids: CASSLGEAPYEQYF. CDR3 in DNA: TGTGCCAGCAGCTTAGGGGAGGCCCCCTACGAGCAGTACTTC.